A selection of T cell receptor beta chains follows, all from one sample in a study of radiotherapy plus CTLA-4 blockade in lung cancer. Sequenced by immunoSEQ multiplex PCR; TCRdb stores in-frame clones only, minus some. This repertoire shows some 25,000 clones, 60% to 75% found once; its top ten account for 3% to 3.5%. The sequences come from peripheral blood, collected from a patient treated with radiotherapy plus ipilimumab. Source of these receptors: a human donor with non-small cell lung cancer whose response to radiotherapy plus ipilimumab could not be evaluated. CDR3s include the opening cysteine and the closing phenylalanine or tryptophan. The D gene is left open where the match is weak. Part of the rows lack a size; the others show once, few, many or a class for expanded clones.

abundance: few; v_gene: TRBV10-1; d_gene: NA; len: 13; j_gene: TRBJ2-1; CDR3aa: CASSAGGNNEQFF; CDR3nt: TGCGCCAGCAGCGCAGGGGGGAACAATGAGCAGTTCTTC
abundance: NA; v_gene: TRBV15; d_gene: NA; len: 15; j_gene: TRBJ2-1; CDR3aa: CATSRASGTYNEQFF; CDR3nt: TGTGCCACCAGCAGAGCGTCAGGGACCTACAATGAGCAGTTCTTC
abundance: NA; v_gene: TRBV18; d_gene: NA; len: 12; j_gene: TRBJ2-7; CDR3aa: CATLRRQYEQYF; CDR3nt: TGTGCCACCCTCCGCAGGCAGTACGAGCAGTACTTC
abundance: NA; v_gene: TRBV7-7; d_gene: TRBD1; len: 15; j_gene: TRBJ2-5; CDR3aa: CASSPTGGLQETQYF; CDR3nt: TGTGCTAGCAGCCCGACAGGGGGCTTACAAGAGACCCAGTACTTC
abundance: once; v_gene: TRBV6-5; d_gene: TRBD1; len: 14; j_gene: TRBJ2-1; CDR3aa: CASSHRGSYNEQFF; CDR3nt: TGTGCCAGCAGCCACAGGGGTTCCTACAATGAGCAGTTCTTC
abundance: NA; v_gene: TRBV5-1; d_gene: TRBD1; len: 14; j_gene: TRBJ1-4; CDR3aa: CASTTGGFDEKLFF; CDR3nt: TGCGCCAGCACTACAGGGGGTTTCGATGAAAAACTGTTTTTT
abundance: few; v_gene: TRBV18; d_gene: NA; len: 16; j_gene: TRBJ2-3; CDR3aa: CASSPQMGGRGDTQYF; CDR3nt: TGTGCCAGCTCCCCACAAATGGGAGGCCGGGGAGATACGCAGTATTTT
abundance: NA; v_gene: TRBV14; d_gene: NA; len: 14; j_gene: TRBJ2-7; CDR3aa: CASSQSPSSYEQYF; CDR3nt: TGTGCCAGCAGCCAGAGCCCTAGCTCCTACGAGCAGTACTTC
abundance: NA; v_gene: TRBV27; d_gene: NA; len: 15; j_gene: TRBJ2-5; CDR3aa: CASSPRRGGQETQYF; CDR3nt: TGTGCCAGCAGTCCGCGCCGAGGGGGCCAAGAGACCCAGTACTTC
abundance: NA; v_gene: TRBV7-2; d_gene: NA; len: 13; j_gene: TRBJ1-2; CDR3aa: CASSLSSSLGYTF; CDR3nt: TGTGCCAGCAGCTTATCTAGTTCCCTTGGCTACACCTTC
abundance: NA; v_gene: TRBV25-1; d_gene: TRBD2; len: 15; j_gene: TRBJ2-5; CDR3aa: CASSEPGGAQETQYF; CDR3nt: TGTGCCAGCAGTGAACCCGGGGGGGCCCAAGAGACCCAGTACTTC
abundance: NA; v_gene: TRBV27; d_gene: NA; len: 14; j_gene: TRBJ2-3; CDR3aa: CASSSRDPTDTQYF; CDR3nt: TGTGCCAGCAGTTCCCGGGATCCCACAGATACGCAGTATTTT
abundance: NA; v_gene: TRBV5-1; d_gene: NA; len: 19; j_gene: TRBJ2-7; CDR3aa: CASSLEPRAQIHESSEQYF; CDR3nt: TGCGCCAGCAGCTTGGAACCCAGGGCACAGATTCACGAGTCTTCCGAGCAGTACTTC
abundance: NA; v_gene: TRBV25-1; d_gene: TRBD1; len: 18; j_gene: TRBJ2-6; CDR3aa: CASGDLRDSLSGANVLTF; CDR3nt: TGTGCCAGCGGAGACCTCCGGGACAGCCTCTCTGGGGCCAACGTCCTGACTTTC
abundance: NA; v_gene: TRBV6-5; d_gene: NA; len: 15; j_gene: TRBJ2-5; CDR3aa: CASSYSSGGYETQYF; CDR3nt: TGTGCCAGCAGTTACTCTTCGGGGGGCTATGAGACCCAGTACTTC
abundance: NA; v_gene: TRBV25-1; d_gene: TRBD2; len: 13; j_gene: TRBJ2-1; CDR3aa: CASSGGGNNEQFF; CDR3nt: TGTGCCAGCAGTGGGGGGGGAAACAATGAGCAGTTCTTC
abundance: NA; v_gene: TRBV7-9; d_gene: NA; len: 15; j_gene: TRBJ1-4; CDR3aa: CASSEGASSNEKLFF; CDR3nt: TGTGCCAGCAGCGAAGGGGCCAGTAGTAATGAAAAACTGTTTTTT
abundance: NA; v_gene: TRBV27; d_gene: NA; len: 14; j_gene: TRBJ2-7; CDR3aa: CASSLAPNEGEQYF; CDR3nt: TGTGCCAGCAGTTTAGCGCCGAACGAGGGCGAGCAGTACTTC
abundance: NA; v_gene: TRBV19; d_gene: NA; len: 15; j_gene: TRBJ1-2; CDR3aa: CASTPWSAGLYGYTF; CDR3nt: TGTGCCAGTACCCCATGGTCGGCAGGGCTTTATGGCTACACCTTC
abundance: NA; v_gene: TRBV5-1; d_gene: TRBD1; len: 16; j_gene: TRBJ2-4; CDR3aa: CASSGITGGSKNIQYF; CDR3nt: TGCGCCAGCAGCGGAATAACAGGGGGCTCCAAAAACATTCAGTACTTC
abundance: NA; v_gene: TRBV5-1; d_gene: TRBD2; len: 16; j_gene: TRBJ2-7; CDR3aa: CASSLQGASGRTEQYF; CDR3nt: TGCGCCAGCAGCTTGCAGGGGGCTAGCGGGAGGACCGAGCAGTACTTC
abundance: NA; v_gene: TRBV28; d_gene: TRBD1; len: 15; j_gene: TRBJ1-4; CDR3aa: CASSPGTVSNEKLFF; CDR3nt: TGTGCCAGCAGTCCAGGGACAGTCTCTAATGAAAAACTGTTTTTT
abundance: NA; v_gene: TRBV7-2; d_gene: NA; len: 15; j_gene: TRBJ1-3; CDR3aa: CASSLDSQYGNTIYF; CDR3nt: TGTGCCAGCAGCTTGGACAGCCAATACGGAAACACCATATATTTT
abundance: NA; v_gene: TRBV5-1; d_gene: TRBD1; len: 16; j_gene: TRBJ2-1; CDR3aa: CASADPGTVIYNEQFF; CDR3nt: TGCGCCAGCGCCGACCCCGGGACAGTTATCTACAATGAGCAGTTCTTC
abundance: few; v_gene: TRBV18; d_gene: NA; len: 11; j_gene: TRBJ1-2; CDR3aa: CASSTEYGYTF; CDR3nt: TGTGCCAGCTCTACGGAGTATGGCTACACCTTC
abundance: few; v_gene: TRBV12-5; d_gene: NA; len: 14; j_gene: TRBJ1-3; CDR3aa: CASGLSGFGNTIYF; CDR3nt: TGTGCTAGTGGTTTGTCAGGTTTTGGAAACACCATATATTTT
abundance: few; v_gene: TRBV11-2; d_gene: TRBD2; len: 15; j_gene: TRBJ2-3; CDR3aa: CASRPGIAGRDTQYF; CDR3nt: TGTGCCAGCAGACCTGGTATAGCGGGCAGAGATACGCAGTATTTT
abundance: NA; v_gene: TRBV18; d_gene: NA; len: 12; j_gene: TRBJ1-1; CDR3aa: CASSPWQTEAFF; CDR3nt: TGTGCCAGCTCACCTTGGCAGACTGAAGCTTTCTTT
abundance: NA; v_gene: TRBV5-1; d_gene: TRBD2; len: 15; j_gene: TRBJ2-7; CDR3aa: CASSPSGRSIYEQYF; CDR3nt: TGCGCCAGCAGCCCTAGCGGGAGGAGTATTTACGAGCAGTACTTC
abundance: NA; v_gene: TRBV2; d_gene: NA; len: 13; j_gene: TRBJ2-1; CDR3aa: CASRQDSYNEQFF; CDR3nt: TGTGCCAGCAGACAAGACTCCTACAATGAGCAGTTCTTC
abundance: NA; v_gene: TRBV9; d_gene: NA; len: 18; j_gene: TRBJ2-1; CDR3aa: CASSVATGAARTYNEQFF; CDR3nt: TGTGCCAGCAGCGTAGCTACCGGAGCGGCACGAACCTACAATGAGCAGTTCTTC
abundance: few; v_gene: TRBV7-8; d_gene: NA; len: 13; j_gene: TRBJ1-3; CDR3aa: CASSLVRVDTIYF; CDR3nt: TGTGCCAGCAGCTTGGTGAGGGTGGACACCATATATTTT
abundance: medium-sized; v_gene: TRBV5-6; d_gene: NA; len: 12; j_gene: TRBJ2-7; CDR3aa: CASSLVGDEQYF; CDR3nt: TGTGCCAGCAGCTTGGTCGGGGACGAGCAGTACTTC
abundance: few; v_gene: TRBV7-9; d_gene: NA; len: 12; j_gene: TRBJ1-2; CDR3aa: CAIEVGAYGYTF; CDR3nt: TGTGCCATCGAAGTGGGGGCGTATGGCTACACCTTC
abundance: NA; v_gene: TRBV19; d_gene: NA; len: 15; j_gene: TRBJ1-2; CDR3aa: CASSIGARRHYGYTF; CDR3nt: TGTGCCAGTAGTATAGGGGCCCGGAGGCACTATGGCTACACCTTC
abundance: once; v_gene: TRBV7-2; d_gene: TRBD2; len: 15; j_gene: TRBJ2-7; CDR3aa: CASSLRTSGTYEQYF; CDR3nt: TGTGCCAGCAGCCTAAGGACTAGCGGAACTTACGAGCAGTACTTC
abundance: NA; v_gene: TRBV5-5; d_gene: NA; len: 16; j_gene: TRBJ2-6; CDR3aa: CASSLAVSSGANVLTF; CDR3nt: TGTGCCAGCAGCTTGGCCGTCAGCTCTGGGGCCAACGTCCTGACTTTC
abundance: NA; v_gene: TRBV10-3; d_gene: NA; len: 15; j_gene: TRBJ2-1; CDR3aa: CAISDSDRRVNEQFF; CDR3nt: TGTGCCATCAGTGACTCGGACAGGAGGGTTAATGAGCAGTTCTTC
abundance: NA; v_gene: TRBV6-5; d_gene: NA; len: 14; j_gene: TRBJ2-5; CDR3aa: CASSYTPTGGTQYF; CDR3nt: TGTGCCAGCAGTTACACTCCGACCGGGGGGACCCAGTACTTC
abundance: NA; v_gene: TRBV5-1; d_gene: TRBD1; len: 14; j_gene: TRBJ2-7; CDR3aa: CASSRTGESYEQYF; CDR3nt: TGCGCCAGCAGCCGGACAGGGGAATCCTACGAGCAGTACTTC
abundance: NA; v_gene: TRBV6-5; d_gene: NA; len: 14; j_gene: TRBJ1-2; CDR3aa: CASSLQGPRGGYTF; CDR3nt: TGTGCCAGCAGTCTCCAGGGCCCCCGCGGTGGCTACACCTTC
abundance: NA; v_gene: TRBV2; d_gene: NA; len: 13; j_gene: TRBJ2-5; CDR3aa: CASKNRVGETQYF; CDR3nt: TGTGCCAGCAAAAACAGGGTCGGCGAGACCCAGTACTTC
abundance: NA; v_gene: TRBV19; d_gene: NA; len: 15; j_gene: TRBJ2-1; CDR3aa: CASTERSSDYNEQFF; CDR3nt: TGTGCCAGTACGGAGCGGAGCTCGGACTACAATGAGCAGTTCTTC
abundance: few; v_gene: TRBV28; d_gene: TRBD2; len: 14; j_gene: TRBJ2-5; CDR3aa: CASSLTPGGETQYF; CDR3nt: TGTGCCAGCAGTTTGACACCGGGAGGAGAGACCCAGTACTTC
abundance: few; v_gene: TRBV13; d_gene: NA; len: 14; j_gene: TRBJ2-1; CDR3aa: CASSLAGFNNEQFF; CDR3nt: TGTGCCAGCAGCTTAGCGGGATTCAACAATGAGCAGTTCTTC
abundance: NA; v_gene: TRBV29-1; d_gene: NA; len: 12; j_gene: TRBJ2-7; CDR3aa: CSYLAPTYEQYF; CDR3nt: TGCAGTTACCTAGCGCCGACCTACGAGCAGTACTTC
abundance: NA; v_gene: TRBV7-2; d_gene: NA; len: 14; j_gene: TRBJ2-7; CDR3aa: CASSLEGGTYEQYF; CDR3nt: TGTGCCAGCAGCTTAGAAGGGGGAACCTACGAGCAGTACTTC
abundance: NA; v_gene: TRBV5-4; d_gene: NA; len: 15; j_gene: TRBJ2-2; CDR3aa: CASSSEIANTGELFF; CDR3nt: TGTGCCAGCAGCTCGGAGATAGCGAACACCGGGGAGCTGTTTTTT
abundance: NA; v_gene: TRBV5-1; d_gene: NA; len: 15; j_gene: TRBJ2-6; CDR3aa: CASSMDGSGANVLTF; CDR3nt: TGCGCCAGCAGCATGGACGGCTCTGGGGCCAACGTCCTGACTTTC
abundance: NA; v_gene: TRBV19; d_gene: NA; len: 12; j_gene: TRBJ1-1; CDR3aa: CASSFGLTEAFF; CDR3nt: TGTGCCAGTAGTTTTGGACTCACTGAAGCTTTCTTT